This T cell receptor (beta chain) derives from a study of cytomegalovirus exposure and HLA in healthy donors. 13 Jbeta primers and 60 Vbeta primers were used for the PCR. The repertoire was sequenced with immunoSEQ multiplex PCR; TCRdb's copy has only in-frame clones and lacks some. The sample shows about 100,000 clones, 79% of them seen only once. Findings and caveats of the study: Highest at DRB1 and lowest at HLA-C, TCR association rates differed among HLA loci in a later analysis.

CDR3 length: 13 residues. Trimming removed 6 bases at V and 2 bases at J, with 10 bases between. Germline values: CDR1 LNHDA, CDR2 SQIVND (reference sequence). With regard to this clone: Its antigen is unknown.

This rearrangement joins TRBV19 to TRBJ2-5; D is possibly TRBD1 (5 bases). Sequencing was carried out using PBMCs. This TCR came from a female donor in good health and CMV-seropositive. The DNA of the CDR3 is TGTGCCAGTAGCTTCGACAGACAAGAGACCCAGTACTTC. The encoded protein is CASSFDRQETQYF.